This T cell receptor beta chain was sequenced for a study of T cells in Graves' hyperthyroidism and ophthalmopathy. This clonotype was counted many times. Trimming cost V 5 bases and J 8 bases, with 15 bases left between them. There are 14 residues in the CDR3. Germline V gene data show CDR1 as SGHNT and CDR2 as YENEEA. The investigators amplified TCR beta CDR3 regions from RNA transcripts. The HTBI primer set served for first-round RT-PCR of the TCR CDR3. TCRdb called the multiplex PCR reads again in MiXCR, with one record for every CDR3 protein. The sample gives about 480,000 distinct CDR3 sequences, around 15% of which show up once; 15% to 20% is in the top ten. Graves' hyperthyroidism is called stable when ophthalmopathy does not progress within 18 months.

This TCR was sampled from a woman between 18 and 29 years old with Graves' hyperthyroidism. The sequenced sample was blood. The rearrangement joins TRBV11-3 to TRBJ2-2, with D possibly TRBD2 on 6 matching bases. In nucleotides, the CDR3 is TGTGCCAGCAGCACGGGAGTAGTATTGGGGGAGCTGTTTTTT. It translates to CASSTGVVLGELFF.